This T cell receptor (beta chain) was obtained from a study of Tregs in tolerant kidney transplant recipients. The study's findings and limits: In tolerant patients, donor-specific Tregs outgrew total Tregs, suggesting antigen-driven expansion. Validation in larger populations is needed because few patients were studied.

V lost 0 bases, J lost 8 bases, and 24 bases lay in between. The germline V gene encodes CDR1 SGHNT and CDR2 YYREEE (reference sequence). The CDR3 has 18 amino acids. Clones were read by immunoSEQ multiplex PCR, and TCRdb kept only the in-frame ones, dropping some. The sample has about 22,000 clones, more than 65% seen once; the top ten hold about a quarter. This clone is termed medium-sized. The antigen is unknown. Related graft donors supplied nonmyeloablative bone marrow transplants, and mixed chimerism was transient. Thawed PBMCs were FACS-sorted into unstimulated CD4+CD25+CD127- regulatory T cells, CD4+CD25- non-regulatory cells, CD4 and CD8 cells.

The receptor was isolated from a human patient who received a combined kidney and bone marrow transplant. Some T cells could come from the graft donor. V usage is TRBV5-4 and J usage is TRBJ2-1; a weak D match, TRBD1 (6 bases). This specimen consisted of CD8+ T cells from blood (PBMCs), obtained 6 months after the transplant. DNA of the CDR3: TGTGCCAGCAGCTTGGGCGTGTTGGGCAGGGGCTTTTTGGATGAGCAGTTCTTC. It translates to CASSLGVLGRGFLDEQFF.